This T cell receptor (beta chain) derives from a study of blood T cell repertoires in COVID-19. Across the whole study: Some COVID-19 samples were acute and others convalescent; all came from the United States, Italy and Spain. PBMCs, B-cell-depleted T cells, or T cells were the source of the cDNA or gDNA that made up the material.

The CDR3 length is 19 residues. J lost 5 bases, V lost 3 bases, and 17 bases had no gene match. CDR1 is LNHDA and CDR2 is SQIVND in the germline V gene (reference sequence). In the original workflow: Counts of nucleated cells, estimated from reference gene primer amplification, were obtained. TCRdb keeps only in-frame clones here, not all; method: immunoSEQ multiplex PCR. The V and J calls and the clone size are those of that table, but D and trimming were determined from the DNA. The sample lists a few hundred thousand clones, around 90% occurring once. Those enrolled in Seattle joined during active infection and were followed longitudinally afterward.

This receptor was taken from a woman aged 45 to 65 with COVID-19, enrolled during active disease. This chain joins TRBV19 and TRBJ2-1, with 9 bases that match TRBD2. Source material: peripheral blood. CDR3 nucleotide sequence: TGTGCCAGTAGTATTGGTATCGTGTGGTCTAGCGGGACCCACAATGAGCAGTTCTTC. Its translation: CASSIGIVWSSGTHNEQFF. The variable domain in full, with the rest retrieved from reference TRBV19 and TRBJ2-1, is DGGITQSPKYLFRKEGQNVTLSCEQNLNHDAMYWYRQDPGQGLRLIYYSQIVNDFQKGDIAEGYSVSREKKESFPLTVTSAQKNPTAFYLCASSIGIVWSSGTHNEQFFGPGTRLTVL.